Following are 32 T cell receptor beta chains from one sample sequenced in a study of control samples from healthy donors and cancer patients. Some clones are missing from TCRdb's copy, which holds only in-frame ones; the method was immunoSEQ multiplex PCR. The sample contains 90,000 to 110,000 clones, roughly 91% of which appear only once. The sequenced sample was blood. All receptors come from a woman in her fifties or sixties in good health.

The rearrangement links TRBV7-3 to TRBJ2-1; D possibly corresponds to TRBD2 (6 bases). CDR1 is SGHTA, CDR2 FQGTGA, per germline. This CDR3 spans 16 amino acids. V lost 1 base and J 0 bases, leaving 10 bases between the germline ends. The CDR3 region is CASSLMGLGSYNEQFF. The CDR3 DNA follows: TGTGCCAGCAGCTTAATGGGACTTGGCTCCTACAATGAGCAGTTCTTC.

The chain links TRBV27 to TRBJ2-3; possibly TRBD2 for D (6 bases). V was pared by 6 bases and J by 2 bases, with 12 bases between. The CDR3 has 14 residues. In germline, CDR1 is MNHEY, CDR2 SMNVEV (reference sequence). The CDR3 sequence: CASRRDFATDTQYF. As DNA, the CDR3 is TGTGCCAGCAGGCGGGACTTCGCCACAGATACGCAGTATTTT.

The chain employs TRBV18 and TRBJ2-1, with 13 bases that match TRBD2. The length of the CDR3 is 16 residues. The V and J ends lost 2 bases and 8 bases, in that order; junction bases with no gene match: 6. Germline loops: CDR1 KGHSH, CDR2 LQKENI. The CDR3 region is CASSPILAGGPYEQFF. CDR3 nucleotide sequence: TGTGCCAGCTCACCAATACTAGCGGGAGGGCCTTATGAGCAGTTCTTC.

This chain uses TRBV29-1 with TRBJ2-1; the D is unclear. Trimming pared 4 bases from V and 8 bases from J, leaving 15 bases between. This CDR3 spans 13 amino acids. Per the germline V gene, CDR1 is SQVTM and CDR2 is ANQGSEA. The CDR3 DNA reads as TGCAGCGTTGTAATCTTGTCAACCGATGAGCAGTTCTTC. Translation gives CSVVILSTDEQFF.

This chain joins TRBV9 and TRBJ2-7; the D gene is possibly TRBD2 (6 bases). This CDR3 has 16 amino acids. V gave up 4 bases and J gave up 0 bases, with 17 bases separating them. Per germline, CDR1 SGDLS and CDR2 YYNGEE. CDR3 protein: CASSPWKEGSSYEQYF. In DNA, the CDR3 is TGTGCCAGCAGCCCCTGGAAGGAGGGGAGCTCCTACGAGCAGTACTTC.

DNA of the CDR3: TGTGCCAGTGGGGAGGGTTGGAATCAGCCCCAGCATTTT. Protein: CASGEGWNQPQHF. The genes are TRBV2 and TRBJ1-5, with D unresolved. The CDR3 extends over 13 amino acids. CDR1 SNHLY and CDR2 FYNNEI come from the germline V gene. Deletions cut 9 bases from V and 4 bases from J, with 13 bases between.

The chain has TRBV27 and TRBJ1-1; tentative D call: TRBD1 (6 bases). Germline CDR1 and CDR2: MNHEY and SMNVEV (reference sequence). The CDR3 loop spans 14 amino acids. V lost 7 bases and J 11 bases, leaving 23 bases between the germline ends. The CDR3 loop is CASMGVVGGHDAFF. CDR3 DNA sequence: TGTGCCAGCATGGGAGTAGTGGGGGGCCACGATGCTTTCTTT.

V is TRBV4-1 and J is TRBJ1-1; D may be TRBD1 (6 bases). Trimming shortened V by 0 bases and J by 11 bases, and 13 bases separated the two germline ends. The germline CDR1 and CDR2 sequences are MGHRA and YSYEKL. This CDR3 has 13 residues. This CDR3 reads CASSQEVTGGAFF. Here the CDR3 DNA reads TGCGCCAGCAGCCAAGAAGTGACAGGAGGGGCTTTCTTT.

The chain carries TRBV14 and TRBJ2-4; 8 bases agree with TRBD2. Germline lookup yields CDR1 SGHDN and CDR2 FVKESK. The V segment lost 4 bases and the J segment 7 bases; nucleotides outside the gene matches: 9. The length of the CDR3 is 15 residues. The CDR3: CASSPWSGSQNIQYF. The CDR3 DNA reads TGTGCCAGCAGCCCTTGGAGCGGGAGTCAGAACATTCAGTACTTC.

The genes are TRBV7-2 and TRBJ2-5; TRBD2 matches at 7 bases. The CDR3 extends over 14 amino acids. The germline V gene has CDR1 SGHTA and CDR2 FQGNSA. Trimming removed 1 base from V and 3 bases from J; junction bases left unmatched: 2. The CDR3 spells CASSLGSGKETQYF. For the CDR3, the DNA is TGTGCCAGCAGCTTAGGGAGCGGGAAAGAGACCCAGTACTTC.

In this sample, this clone turned up once. The V and J genes are TRBV7-9 and TRBJ2-3; perhaps TRBD2 as D (7 bases). The germline gives CDR1 SEHNR, CDR2 FQNEAQ (reference sequence). This CDR3 is built from 15 residues. Trimming shortened V by 1 base and J by 5 bases, and 13 bases separated the two germline ends. The CDR3 sequence: CASSLVTRGLDTQYF. The CDR3 region has the DNA TGTGCCAGCAGCTTAGTTACGCGGGGGCTAGATACGCAGTATTTT.

The chain employs TRBV24-1 and TRBJ1-2; 7 bases are shared with TRBD1. V dropped 7 bases and J dropped 6; count of bases not matched to a gene: 10. The CDR3 is 14 amino acids. Germline-derived CDR1 and CDR2 are KGHDR and SFDVKD. CDR3: CATSQTGYLDGYTF. CDR3 coding DNA: TGTGCCACCAGCCAGACAGGGTATCTGGATGGCTACACCTTC.

The chain combines TRBV6-2 or TRBV6-3 with TRBJ1-5; D gene unclear. V shed 6 bases and J shed 2 bases, with 5 bases lying between them. CDR3 length equals 12 residues. Germline CDR1 and CDR2: MNHEY and SVGEGT. In DNA, the CDR3 is TGTGCCAGCAGCCCCGGCAATCAGCCCCAGCATTTT. Its translation is CASSPGNQPQHF.

The chain recombines TRBV6-5 with TRBJ1-2; possible D gene TRBD1, 5 bases. The CDR3 totals 15 residues. Trimming took 4 bases from V and 3 from J, leaving 15 bases between them. CDR1 is MNHEY, CDR2 SVGAGI, per germline. In DNA form, the CDR3 reads TGTGCCAGCAGTTCACCCAGGGAGCAGGACTATGGCTACACCTTC. It codes for CASSSPREQDYGYTF.

The rearrangement uses TRBV12-3 or TRBV12-4 and TRBJ1-2; D uncertain. This CDR3 comprises 13 residues. V was clipped by 0 bases and J by 4 bases, with 6 bases between them. CDR3 nucleotide sequence: TGTGCCAGCAGTTTAGCCACCCTCTATGGCTACACCTTC. Amino acid sequence: CASSLATLYGYTF.

As regards this clone: Distinct nucleotide sequences in the sample also encode this CDR3. The J gene is TRBJ1-1, the V gene TRBV29-1; TRBD1 is a possible D gene (6 bases). The CDR3 is made up of 13 amino acids. Germline V CDR1 and CDR2: SQVTM, ANQGSEA. Trimming took 6 bases from V and 4 from J, leaving 15 bases between them. The CDR3 DNA sequence: TGCAGCGTAACAGGGAACGGGGGCACTGAAGCTTTCTTT. Its protein is CSVTGNGGTEAFF.

This chain joins TRBV24-1 and TRBJ2-1; tentatively, D is TRBD1 (5 bases). The germline gives CDR1 KGHDR, CDR2 SFDVKD. The CDR3 runs to 16 residues. V shed 0 bases and J shed 6 bases, with 14 bases lying between them. In nucleotides, the CDR3 is TGTGCCACCAGTGATTTGAAGTTGGGGCTGAGCAATGAGCAGTTCTTC. Encoded protein: CATSDLKLGLSNEQFF.

The gene calls are TRBV7-9 and TRBJ2-3, with D maybe TRBD2 (5 bases). The V end lost 6 bases, the J end lost 6 bases, and 10 bases lay between the germline ends. The CDR3 has 12 residues. CDR1 and CDR2 from the germline V gene are SEHNR and FQNEAQ (reference sequence). The CDR3, as DNA: TGTGCCAGCAGGTCACTAGATGATACGCAGTATTTT. Its translation: CASRSLDDTQYF.

This chain connects TRBV29-1 to TRBJ2-5; D tentatively fits TRBD1 or TRBD2 (5 bases each). From germline, CDR1 is SQVTM and CDR2 ANQGSEA. The ends were cut back, 7 bases at V and 5 bases at J, with 14 bases in the middle. CDR3 length: 12 residues. The CDR3 sequence: CSAGRGSETQYF. The CDR3, as DNA: TGCAGCGCCGGCCGGGGCTCCGAGACCCAGTACTTC. The whole variable domain, remainder taken from reference TRBV29-1 and TRBJ2-5, is SAVISQKPSRDICQRGTSLTIQCQVDSQVTMMFWYRQQPGQSLTLIATANQGSEATYESGFVIDKFPISRPNLTFSTLTVSNMSPEDSSIYLCSAGRGSETQYFGPGTRLLVL.

This chain connects TRBV6-5 to TRBJ1-4; TRBD1 is a possible D gene (5 bases). The germline CDR1 and CDR2 sequences are MNHEY and SVGAGI. CDR3 size: 13 residues. Trimming left V 2 bases short and J 14 bases short, with 15 bases between. Here the CDR3 reads CASSYLGAGRLFF. CDR3 DNA: TGTGCCAGCAGTTACCTCGGCGCAGGGCGGCTGTTTTTT.

This clone was seen only a few times. The chain combines TRBV7-2 with TRBJ1-5; TRBD1 matches at 7 bases. Trimming took 5 bases from V and 9 from J; bases not matched to a gene: 10. This CDR3 has 14 residues. Per the germline V gene, CDR1 is SGHTA and CDR2 is FQGNSA. CDR3 loop: CASSPQGPLAPQHF. CDR3 DNA: TGTGCCAGCAGCCCACAGGGGCCGTTGGCGCCCCAGCATTTT.

Note on this clone: Compared with germline, one end of the junction differs, possibly owing to a read error. V is TRBV7-9 and J is TRBJ2-4; D unresolved. Per germline, CDR1 SEHNR and CDR2 FQNEAQ (reference sequence). This CDR3 has 9 residues. CDR3 coding DNA: TGTGCCAGCAGCTTAGTCAGAATCTTC. It encodes CASSLVRIF.

V and J are TRBV29-1 and TRBJ1-2; 10 nucleotides align to TRBD1. Germline V gene lookup returns CDR1 SQVTM and CDR2 ANQGSEA. CDR3 length equals 14 residues. V lost 3 bases to trimming and J lost 2 bases; unmatched junction nucleotides: 3. The CDR3 sequence: CSVDTGQGNYGYTF. In nucleotides, the CDR3 is TGCAGCGTTGATACGGGACAGGGGAACTATGGCTACACCTTC.

A note on this clone: Other DNA sequences in this sample translate to the same CDR3. The chain couples TRBV6-5 to TRBJ1-6, with D uncertain. V was pared by 5 bases and J by 13 bases, with 12 bases between. The germline V gene encodes CDR1 MNHEY and CDR2 SVGAGI. The length of the CDR3 is 12 residues. The CDR3 here is CASSHGPSPLHF. In DNA, the CDR3 is TGTGCCAGCAGTCATGGACCTTCGCCCCTCCACTTT.

This clone came up once. The chain links TRBV5-6 to TRBJ2-7; 10 bases fit TRBD1. The trim removed 2 bases at V and 7 bases at J, leaving 9 bases unmatched. This CDR3 region has 15 residues. CDR1 and CDR2 (germline): SGHDT, YYEEEE. The CDR3 nucleotides are TGTGCCAGCAGCTTTAGTGGGACAGGGGTTAGGGAGCAGTACGTC. Its translation: CASSFSGTGVREQYV.

The chain joins TRBV5-1 to TRBJ2-2, with 7 bases that match TRBD1. V lost 5 bases and J lost 7; bases outside the gene matches: 8. The CDR3 runs 14 residues. Germline V gene lookup returns CDR1 SGHRS and CDR2 YFSETQ. CDR3 region: CASSTSTGVGELFF. The CDR3 DNA reads as TGCGCCAGCAGTACTTCTACAGGGGTCGGGGAGCTGTTTTTT.

The gene calls are TRBV11-1 and TRBJ2-5; D not certain. CDR3 size: 12 residues. The ends were cut back, 5 bases at V and 4 bases at J, with 8 bases in the middle. The V gene's germline CDR1 is SGHAT and CDR2 FQDESV (reference sequence). The CDR3 DNA reads as TGTGCCAGCAGCCGAACGACAGAGACCCAGTACTTC. This gives the protein CASSRTTETQYF.

J is TRBJ1-3 and V is TRBV7-9; D is unresolved. Trimming stripped 9 bases from V and 0 bases from J, with 9 bases between. The CDR3 has 13 residues. The germline CDR1 and CDR2 sequences are SEHNR and FQNEAQ (reference sequence). DNA for the CDR3: TGTGCCAGTGGCCTTTCCTCTGGAAACACCATATATTTT. It specifies CASGLSSGNTIYF.

The chain employs TRBV7-9 and TRBJ2-3, with 13 bases matching TRBD2. With 5 bases clipped from V and 0 bases from J, the junction kept 2 bases outside the gene matches. This CDR3 has 16 amino acids. Germline V lookup: CDR1 SEHNR, CDR2 FQNEAQ (reference sequence). CDR3 in DNA: TGTGCCAGCAGCACGACTAGCGGGAGGAGCACAGATACGCAGTATTTT. Its protein is CASSTTSGRSTDTQYF.

This chain links TRBV10-3 with TRBJ1-1; 8 bases are a match to TRBD1. V shed 4 bases and J 4 bases; nucleotides not matched to a gene: 5. The germline gives CDR1 ENHRY, CDR2 SYGVKD. The CDR3 is 14 residues long. The CDR3 nucleotides read TGTGCCATCAGTGCCGGACAGGGAGGCACTGAAGCTTTCTTT. Protein sequence: CAISAGQGGTEAFF.

In DNA form, the CDR3 reads TGTGCCAGTCAGTGGCAGAACAATGAGCAGTTCTTC. Translating gives CASQWQNNEQFF. This chain uses TRBV19 with TRBJ2-1; D unresolved. V shed 8 bases and J shed 5 bases, with 10 bases lying between them. CDR1 is LNHDA and CDR2 is SQIVND in the germline V gene (reference sequence). CDR3 length: 12 residues.

The chain joins TRBV18 to TRBJ1-2; D possibly corresponds to TRBD1 (6 bases). The CDR3 totals 13 residues. Looked up from germline, CDR1 is KGHSH and CDR2 is LQKENI. The germline V and J ends were trimmed by 6 bases and 4 bases, with 12 bases remaining between them. CDR3 in amino acids: CASSPGGAYGYTF. In nucleotides, the CDR3 is TGTGCCAGCTCCCCGGGGGGGGCCTATGGCTACACCTTC.